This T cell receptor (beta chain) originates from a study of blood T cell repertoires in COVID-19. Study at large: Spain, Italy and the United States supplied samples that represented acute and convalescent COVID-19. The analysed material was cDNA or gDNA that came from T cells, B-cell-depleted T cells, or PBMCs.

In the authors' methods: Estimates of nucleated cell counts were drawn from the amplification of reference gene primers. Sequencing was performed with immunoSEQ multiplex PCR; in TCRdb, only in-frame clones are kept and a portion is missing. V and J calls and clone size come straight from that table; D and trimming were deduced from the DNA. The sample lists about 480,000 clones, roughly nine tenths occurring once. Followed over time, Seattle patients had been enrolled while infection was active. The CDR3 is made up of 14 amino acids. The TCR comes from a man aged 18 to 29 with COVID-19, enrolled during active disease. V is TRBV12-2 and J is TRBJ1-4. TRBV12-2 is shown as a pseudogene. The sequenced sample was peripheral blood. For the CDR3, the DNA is TGTGCAAGTCGCTTAGCAACTGAGGGAAAAAAACTGTTTTTT. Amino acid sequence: CASRLATEGKKLFF.